What follows are 25 T cell receptor beta chains derived from one specimen sequenced in a study of cytomegalovirus exposure and HLA in healthy donors (dated by TCRdb to about 2017). Libraries were made using the immunoSEQ multiplex PCR assay. For the multiplex PCR, a mixture combining 60 forward primers for TCR Vbeta segments and 13 reverse primers for TCR Jbeta segments was used. The table comes from immuneACCESS by way of TCRdb, which keeps in-frame sequences with V and J called. Part of the clones is missing from these tables; in studies checked, under half for an unresolved V gene and the rest for unknown reasons. In this sample the table shows 180,000 or so clones, 75% of which occur a single time. Around 7.7% of the sample lies in the top ten. Source material: PBMCs. The receptors originated from a middle-aged woman in good health and CMV-seropositive.

The chain has TRBV7-9 and TRBJ2-1; the D gene is possibly TRBD2 (6 bases). Germline CDR1 is SEHNR and CDR2 is FQNEAQ (reference sequence). This CDR3 has 15 residues. Trimming cost V 3 bases and J 2 bases, with 11 bases left between them. In nucleotides, the CDR3 is TGTGCCAGCAGCTTTTGGGGGAGGCCCTACAATGAGCAGTTCTTC. Protein product: CASSFWGRPYNEQFF.

The CDR3 region is CASSISGIETQYF. The CDR3 nucleotides read TGTGCCAGTAGTATATCAGGGATAGAGACCCAGTACTTC. The chain uses TRBV19 and TRBJ2-5; a weak D match, TRBD1 (5 bases). Between the trimmed V and J ends, which lost 2 bases and 4 bases, there was a span of 8 bases. This CDR3 has 13 amino acids. Germline CDR1 LNHDA, CDR2 SQIVND (reference sequence).

The genes are TRBV2 and TRBJ1-1, with 9 bases identical to TRBD1. The ends lost 5 bases at V and 8 bases at J; junction bases unmatched: 6. The germline V gene has CDR1 SNHLY and CDR2 FYNNEI. This CDR3 region has 13 residues. In nucleotides, the CDR3 is TGTGCCAGCAGTCCCACCGACAGGGGGGAAGCTTTCTTT. It specifies CASSPTDRGEAFF.

This clone was observed a single time. The genes are TRBV7-2 and TRBJ2-7; 9 bases align to TRBD2. V was clipped by 4 bases and J by 2 bases; unmatched bases: 3. Germline V CDR1 and CDR2: SGHTA, FQGNSA. The CDR3 is 14 residues long. The CDR3, as DNA: TGTGCCAGCAGCTGGGCGGGAGGGACCTACGAGCAGTACTTC. The encoded protein is CASSWAGGTYEQYF. The full variable domain, with the rest looked up from reference TRBV7-2 and TRBJ2-7, is GAGVSQSPSNKVTEKGKDVELRCDPISGHTALYWYRQSLGQGLEFLIYFQGNSAPDKSGLPSDRFSAERTGGSVSTLTIQRTQQEDSAVYLCASSWAGGTYEQYFGPGTRLTVT.

V and J are TRBV28 and TRBJ1-5; D perhaps matches TRBD1 (5 bases). This CDR3 has 18 amino acids. Between the trimmed V and J ends, which lost 1 base and 0 bases, there was a span of 16 bases. Germline V gene lookup returns CDR1 MDHEN and CDR2 SYDVKM. CDR3 protein: CASSLLSFRTLSNQPQHF. The CDR3 DNA sequence: TGTGCCAGCAGTTTATTATCGTTTCGGACACTTAGCAATCAGCCCCAGCATTTT. Based on the CDR3 plus reference TRBV28 and TRBJ1-5, the full variable domain is DVKVTQSSRYLVKRTGEKVFLECVQDMDHENMFWYRQDPGLGLRLIYFSYDVKMKEKGDIPEGYSVSREKKERFSLILESASTNQTSMYLCASSLLSFRTLSNQPQHFGDGTRLSIL.

This clone has only a few counts. This specimen includes other DNA sequences encoding the same CDR3. The chain couples TRBV7-9 to TRBJ2-7; 7 bases map to TRBD2. V dropped 2 bases and J dropped 0; count of bases not matched to a gene: 1. The germline CDR1 and CDR2 sequences are SEHNR and FQNEAQ (reference sequence). The CDR3 totals 14 residues. CDR3 DNA sequence: TGTGCCAGCAGCTTATCGGGAGGCTCCTACGAGCAGTACTTC. Amino acid sequence: CASSLSGGSYEQYF.

CDR3 sequence (DNA): TGTGCCAGTACCGGGAATAGAGCCTACGAGCAGTACTTC. As protein: CASTGNRAYEQYF. The chain combines TRBV19 with TRBJ2-7, with D perhaps matching TRBD2 (5 bases). Germline-derived CDR1 and CDR2 are LNHDA and SQIVND (reference sequence). V lost 7 bases and J lost 2, with 12 bases in between. The CDR3 is made up of 13 amino acids.

In this sample, this clone turned up a few times. The rearrangement links TRBV28 to TRBJ2-7, with TRBD2 matching over 12 bases. The CDR3 spans 18 residues. V trimming: 5 bases; J trimming: 0 bases; junction bases outside the gene matches: 11. In germline, CDR1 is MDHEN, CDR2 SYDVKM. The CDR3 DNA follows: TGTGCCAGCAGTCTCGGGTGGACTAGCGGGACCTTCTCCTACGAGCAGTACTTC. It codes for CASSLGWTSGTFSYEQYF. The entire variable domain, with the rest obtained from reference TRBV28 and TRBJ2-7, is as follows: DVKVTQSSRYLVKRTGEKVFLECVQDMDHENMFWYRQDPGLGLRLIYFSYDVKMKEKGDIPEGYSVSREKKERFSLILESASTNQTSMYLCASSLGWTSGTFSYEQYFGPGTRLTVT.

This clone was seen a few times. One junction end disagrees with the germline gene, perhaps due to a read error. In DNA, the CDR3 is TGTGCTAGCAGCTTAATTAAGGGGCGGCCTAGCACAGATACGCAGTATTTT. Its protein product is CASSLIKGRPSTDTQYF. This chain uses TRBV7-7 with TRBJ2-3; a weak D match, TRBD1 (5 bases). The CDR3 extends over 17 amino acids. Germline-derived CDR1 and CDR2 are SSHAT and FNYEAQ (reference sequence).

V is TRBV6-5 and J is TRBJ1-6, with 7 bases fitting TRBD1. Germline trimming cut 6 bases from V and 11 bases from J; bases unmatched to any gene: 4. Germline values: CDR1 MNHEY, CDR2 SVGAGI. The CDR3 has 12 amino acids. CDR3 nucleotide sequence: TGTGCCAGCAGCATGGACAGGACACCCCTCCACTTT. This encodes CASSMDRTPLHF.

The J gene is TRBJ2-1, the V gene TRBV28; 9 bases agree with TRBD1. CDR3 length: 16 residues. Trimming cost V 2 bases and J 6 bases; bases outside gene matches: 8. Germline-derived CDR1 and CDR2 are MDHEN and SYDVKM. The CDR3 region is CASSLPGQGSGNEQFF. CDR3 nucleotide sequence: TGTGCCAGCAGTTTACCGGGACAGGGAAGTGGCAATGAGCAGTTCTTC. The complete variable domain, with remaining parts taken from reference TRBV28 and TRBJ2-1, reads DVKVTQSSRYLVKRTGEKVFLECVQDMDHENMFWYRQDPGLGLRLIYFSYDVKMKEKGDIPEGYSVSREKKERFSLILESASTNQTSMYLCASSLPGQGSGNEQFFGPGTRLTVL.

The chain has TRBV5-1 and TRBJ1-3, with no clear D. Deletions cut 4 bases from V and 0 bases from J, with 5 bases between. The CDR3 contains 13 residues. Germline CDR1 and CDR2: SGHRS and YFSETQ. The CDR3 coding sequence is TGCGCCAGCAGCGGGCACTCTGGAAACACCATATATTTT. Protein: CASSGHSGNTIYF.

This clone was picked up one time. This chain links TRBV5-1 with TRBJ1-4; D gene uncertain. Germline lookup yields CDR1 SGHRS and CDR2 YFSETQ. V was pared by 0 bases and J by 7 bases, with 16 bases between. This CDR3 is built from 16 residues. CDR3 sequence (DNA): TGCGCCAGCAGCTTGGCCTATTCGGGTCGGGGTGAAAAACTGTTTTTT. Amino acids: CASSLAYSGRGEKLFF.

The rearrangement uses TRBV29-1 and TRBJ2-7, with 10 bases fitting TRBD1. The CDR3 runs 13 residues. V lost 5 bases, J lost 2 bases, and 3 bases stayed unmatched. CDR1 and CDR2 from the germline V gene are SQVTM and ANQGSEA. The CDR3: CSVLGTGAYEQYF. CDR3 coding DNA: TGCAGCGTTCTGGGGACAGGGGCCTACGAGCAGTACTTC.

V gene TRBV28 combines with J gene TRBJ1-2; D may be TRBD1 (5 bases). Germline CDR1 and CDR2: MDHEN and SYDVKM. Trimming removed 4 bases at V and 6 bases at J, with 9 bases between. This CDR3 comprises 12 residues. In DNA form, the CDR3 reads TGTGCCAGCAGTTCCGACAGAAATGGCTACACCTTC. This sequence encodes CASSSDRNGYTF.

The J gene is TRBJ1-2, the V gene TRBV5-1, with D possibly matching TRBD1 (6 bases). Per germline, CDR1 SGHRS and CDR2 YFSETQ. Trimming took 0 bases from V and 3 from J, leaving 9 bases between them. The CDR3 is made up of 14 amino acids. CDR3 in amino acids: CASSLEQGDYGYTF. CDR3 bases: TGCGCCAGCAGCTTGGAACAGGGAGACTATGGCTACACCTTC.

The count of this clone is one. The chain employs TRBV19 and TRBJ1-1; possible D gene TRBD1, 5 bases. The CDR3 spans 13 residues. CDR1 is LNHDA, CDR2 SQIVND, per germline (reference sequence). Trimming left V 7 bases short and J 1 base short, with 10 bases between. CDR3 nucleotide sequence: TGTGCCAGTACGACAGCCCAGAACACTGAAGCTTTCTTT. It yields the protein CASTTAQNTEAFF.

The sample holds a few counts of this clone. The chain employs TRBV19 and TRBJ2-7; no firm D call. There are 13 residues in the CDR3. The germline gives CDR1 LNHDA, CDR2 SQIVND (reference sequence). V dropped 3 bases and J dropped 5 bases, with 11 bases sitting between them. The CDR3 sequence: CASSITYVDEQYF. The CDR3 nucleotides read TGTGCCAGTAGTATTACTTACGTGGACGAGCAGTACTTC.

V gene TRBV2 combines with J gene TRBJ2-7, with D possibly TRBD2 on 7 matching bases. Germline loops: CDR1 SNHLY, CDR2 FYNNEI. Trimming took 6 bases from V and 2 from J, leaving 26 bases between them. The CDR3 length is 18 residues. The CDR3 nucleotides read TGTGCCAGCAGGAGGGGGACCTTTGGGCAGGGAGGGCCCTACGAGCAGTACTTC. Translation: CASRRGTFGQGGPYEQYF. The full variable domain, its missing parts supplied by reference TRBV2 and TRBJ2-7, is EPEVTQTPSHQVTQMGQEVILRCVPISNHLYFYWYRQILGQKVEFLVSFYNNEISEKSEIFDDQFSVERPDGSNFTLKIRSTKLEDSAMYFCASRRGTFGQGGPYEQYFGPGTRLTVT.

The V call is TRBV11-1, the J call TRBJ2-5, with TRBD1 matching over 9 bases. V lost 5 bases to trimming and J lost 5 bases; unmatched junction nucleotides: 9. In germline, CDR1 is SGHAT, CDR2 FQDESV (reference sequence). The CDR3 is made up of 15 amino acids. CDR3 loop: CASSLGDRASETQYF. CDR3 nucleotides: TGTGCCAGCAGCCTAGGGGACAGGGCCAGCGAGACCCAGTACTTC.

J is TRBJ2-5 and V is TRBV15; TRBD2 is a possible D gene (5 bases). CDR1 and CDR2 from the germline V gene are LNHNV and YYDKDF (reference sequence). V was cut by 0 bases and J by 4 bases, with 12 bases left in between. This CDR3 is built from 15 residues. The CDR3 spells CATSRDGVGAETQYF. DNA of the CDR3: TGTGCCACCAGCAGAGACGGGGTTGGAGCAGAGACCCAGTACTTC.

The CDR3 region is CASSSTGGNQPQHF. The CDR3 nucleotides are TGTGCCAGCAGTTCCACAGGGGGCAATCAGCCCCAGCATTTT. V gene TRBV28 combines with J gene TRBJ1-5; 7 bases are a match to TRBD1. CDR1 MDHEN and CDR2 SYDVKM come from the germline V gene. CDR3 length equals 14 residues. V lost 4 bases to trimming and J lost 2 bases; unmatched junction nucleotides: 2.

This clone was seen only a few times. V is TRBV5-5 and J is TRBJ1-2; no firm D call. Deletions cut 1 base from V and 1 base from J, with 14 bases between. The germline CDR1 and CDR2 sequences are SGHKS and YYEKEE (reference sequence). This CDR3 contains 16 residues. Here the CDR3 DNA reads TGTGCCAGCAGCTTGCGCGAACCCCCCTTTAACTATGGCTACACCTTC. Residues: CASSLREPPFNYGYTF.

This sequence joins TRBV11-2 and TRBJ2-1; D unclear. This CDR3 region has 15 residues. V was pared by 0 bases and J by 7 bases, with 13 bases between. CDR1 and CDR2 (germline): SGHAT, FQNNGV. CDR3 region: CASSLDSAFGNEQFF. In nucleotides, the CDR3 is TGTGCCAGCAGCTTAGATTCAGCATTCGGGAATGAGCAGTTCTTC.

This clone has just a few counts. A junction boundary mismatches the germline segment, possibly from a read error. J is TRBJ1-1 and V is TRBV7-9, with 8 bases fitting TRBD1. Germline CDR1 is SEHNR and CDR2 is FQNEAQ (reference sequence). The CDR3 is 10 amino acids. The CDR3 here is CASSLGTGSF. For the CDR3, the DNA is TGTGCCAGCAGCTTGGGGACAGGATCCTTT.